The entry that follows covers one T cell receptor (beta chain) sequence. In the original processing: From reference gene primer amplification, estimates of nucleated cell counts were derived. The method was immunoSEQ multiplex PCR; TCRdb's version includes in-frame clones alone and lacks a portion of them. The DNA gave D and trimming, while V, J and clone size come from that table. The sample yields approximately 350,000 clones, about nine tenths seen once. The entry originates in a study of blood T cell repertoires in COVID-19. Germline V lookup: CDR1 SGHNT, CDR2 YYREEE (reference sequence). V dropped 0 bases and J dropped 6; count of bases not matched to a gene: 2. The length of the CDR3 is 15 residues.

Material: peripheral blood. The receptor was isolated from a woman in her seventies with COVID-19, enrolled during active disease. J is TRBJ2-1 and V is TRBV5-4, with 11 bases identical to TRBD2. This chain's CDR3 is CASSLASGGSNEQFF. The CDR3 DNA reads TGTGCCAGCAGCTTGGCTAGCGGGGGGAGCAATGAGCAGTTCTTC. Variable domain in full (rest from reference TRBV5-4 and TRBJ2-1): ETGVTQSPTHLIKTRGQQVTLRCSSQSGHNTVSWYQQALGQGPQFIFQYYREEENGRGNFPPRFSGLQFPNYSSELNVNALELDDSALYLCASSLASGGSNEQFFGPGTRLTVL.